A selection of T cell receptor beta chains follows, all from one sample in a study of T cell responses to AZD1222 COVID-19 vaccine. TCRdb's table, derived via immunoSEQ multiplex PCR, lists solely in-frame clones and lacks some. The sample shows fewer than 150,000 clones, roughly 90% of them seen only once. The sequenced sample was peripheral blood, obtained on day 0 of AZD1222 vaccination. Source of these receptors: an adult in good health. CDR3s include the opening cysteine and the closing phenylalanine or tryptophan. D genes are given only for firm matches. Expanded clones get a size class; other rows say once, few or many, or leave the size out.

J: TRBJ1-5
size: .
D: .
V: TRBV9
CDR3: CASNQRGQGNQPQHF
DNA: TGTGCCAGCAATCAACGGGGGCAGGGCAATCAGCCCCAGCATTTT

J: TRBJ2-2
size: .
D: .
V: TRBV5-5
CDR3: CASSLVSPTGELFF
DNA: TGTGCCAGCAGCTTGGTCAGCCCCACCGGGGAGCTGTTTTTT

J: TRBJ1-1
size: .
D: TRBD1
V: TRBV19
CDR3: CASTKQGDTEAFF
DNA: TGTGCCAGTACCAAACAGGGGGACACTGAAGCTTTCTTT

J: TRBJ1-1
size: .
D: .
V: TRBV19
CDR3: CASNGEQGFRGTEAFF
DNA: TGTGCCAGTAACGGAGAACAGGGCTTCAGAGGGACTGAAGCTTTCTTT

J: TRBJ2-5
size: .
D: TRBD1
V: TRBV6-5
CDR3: CASSLQGAVFAETQYF
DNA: TGTGCCAGCAGTTTACAGGGGGCCGTCTTCGCGGAGACCCAGTACTTC

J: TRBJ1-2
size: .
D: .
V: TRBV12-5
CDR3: CASGSSSGTYGYTF
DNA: TGTGCTAGTGGTTCCTCCTCTGGAACCTATGGCTACACCTTC

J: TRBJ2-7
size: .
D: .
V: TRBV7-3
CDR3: CASRPTVAEQYF
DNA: TGTGCCAGCAGACCGACAGTCGCGGAGCAGTACTTC

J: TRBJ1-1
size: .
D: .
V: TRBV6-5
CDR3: CASSQNRATEAFF
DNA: TGTGCCAGCAGCCAAAACAGGGCCACTGAAGCTTTCTTT

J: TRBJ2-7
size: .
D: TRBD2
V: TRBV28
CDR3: CASSLGSSGASYEQYF
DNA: TGTGCCAGCAGTTTAGGGTCTAGCGGGGCTTCCTACGAGCAGTACTTC

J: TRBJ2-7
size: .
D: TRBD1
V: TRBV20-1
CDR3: CSASPGTGETYEQYF
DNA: TGCAGTGCTAGTCCCGGGACAGGGGAAACTTACGAGCAGTACTTC

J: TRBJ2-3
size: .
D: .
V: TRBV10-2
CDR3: CASSERRGDTDTQYF
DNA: TGCGCCAGCAGTGAGCGACGGGGAGACACAGATACGCAGTATTTT

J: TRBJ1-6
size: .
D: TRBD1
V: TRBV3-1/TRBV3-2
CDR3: CASSQQQGVTPLHF
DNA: TGTGCCAGCAGCCAACAGCAGGGGGTAACACCCCTCCACTTT

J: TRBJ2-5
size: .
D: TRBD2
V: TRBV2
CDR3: CASKSVLAGGGRETQYF
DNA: TGTGCCAGCAAGTCGGTACTAGCGGGAGGGGGTAGAGAGACCCAGTACTTC

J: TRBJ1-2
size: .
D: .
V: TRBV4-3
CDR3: CASSQEWVTNYGYTF
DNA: TGCGCCAGCAGCCAAGAATGGGTGACTAACTATGGCTACACCTTC

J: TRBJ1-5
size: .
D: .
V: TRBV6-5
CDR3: CASSLFSNQPQHF
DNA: TGTGCCAGCAGCCTTTTTAGCAATCAGCCCCAGCATTTT

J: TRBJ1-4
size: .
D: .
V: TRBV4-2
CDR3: CASSQDLGRPNEKLFF
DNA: TGTGCCAGCAGCCAAGATCTGGGCCGCCCCAATGAAAAACTGTTTTTT

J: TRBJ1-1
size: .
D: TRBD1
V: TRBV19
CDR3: CASSKDRGPNTEAFF
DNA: TGTGCCAGTAGTAAAGACAGGGGACCGAACACTGAAGCTTTCTTT

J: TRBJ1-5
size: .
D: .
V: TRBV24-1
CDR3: CATSDRDSPQHF
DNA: TGTGCCACCAGTGACCGAGACAGCCCCCAGCATTTT

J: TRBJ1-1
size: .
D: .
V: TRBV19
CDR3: CASSYRREYTEAFF
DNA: TGTGCCAGTTCCTACAGGAGGGAGTACACTGAAGCTTTCTTT

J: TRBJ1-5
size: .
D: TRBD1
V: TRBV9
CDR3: CASPLRQGGPQPQHF
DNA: TGTGCCAGCCCCCTAAGACAGGGAGGCCCTCAGCCCCAGCATTTT

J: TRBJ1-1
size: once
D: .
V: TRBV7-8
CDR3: CASSSYRAPNTEAFF
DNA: TGTGCCAGCAGCTCGTACAGGGCCCCGAACACTGAAGCTTTCTTT

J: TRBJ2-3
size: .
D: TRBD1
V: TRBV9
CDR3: CASSPQPRITGQRVTDTQYF
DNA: TGTGCCAGCAGCCCACAACCACGTATCACGGGACAGAGAGTCACAGATACGCAGTATTTT

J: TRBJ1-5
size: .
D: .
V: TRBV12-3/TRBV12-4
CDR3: CASSLRGNQPQHF
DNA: TGTGCCAGCAGTTTGAGGGGGAATCAGCCCCAGCATTTT

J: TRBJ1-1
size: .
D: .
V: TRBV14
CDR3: CASSLGMNTEAFF
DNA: TGTGCCAGCTCTCTGGGTATGAACACTGAAGCTTTCTTT

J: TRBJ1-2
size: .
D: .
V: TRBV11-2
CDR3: CASSLDKGAAGDFYGYTF
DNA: TGTGCCAGCAGCTTAGATAAGGGAGCCGCCGGTGATTTCTATGGCTACACCTTC

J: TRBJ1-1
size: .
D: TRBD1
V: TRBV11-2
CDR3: CASSQTTGVVTEAFF
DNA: TGTGCCAGCAGCCAAACGACAGGGGTGGTCACTGAAGCTTTCTTT

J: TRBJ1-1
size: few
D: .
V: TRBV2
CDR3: CATQGRRNTEAFF
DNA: TGTGCCACTCAGGGACGAAGGAACACTGAAGCTTTCTTT

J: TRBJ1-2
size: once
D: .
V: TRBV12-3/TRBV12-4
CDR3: CASGSAQSGGYTF
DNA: TGTGCCAGCGGGTCAGCTCAGTCGGGTGGCTACACCTTC

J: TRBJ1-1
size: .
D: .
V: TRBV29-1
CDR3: CSVAGTMNTEAFF
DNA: TGCAGCGTCGCCGGGACCATGAACACTGAAGCTTTCTTT

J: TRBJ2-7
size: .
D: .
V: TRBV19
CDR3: CASSTYRDTSYEQYF
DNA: TGTGCCAGTAGTACCTACCGGGACACTTCCTACGAGCAGTACTTC

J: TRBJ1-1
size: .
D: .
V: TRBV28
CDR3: CASSFPMNTEAFF
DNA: TGTGCCAGCAGTTTTCCCATGAACACTGAAGCTTTCTTT

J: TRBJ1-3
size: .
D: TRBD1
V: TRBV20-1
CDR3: CSASEEDRRRNTIYF
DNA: TGCAGTGCTAGTGAGGAGGACAGGAGGAGGAACACCATATATTTT

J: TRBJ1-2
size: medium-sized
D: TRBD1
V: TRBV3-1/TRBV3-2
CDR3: CASSNRGLINYGYTF
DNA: TGTGCCAGCAGTAACAGGGGGCTTATCAACTATGGCTACACCTTC

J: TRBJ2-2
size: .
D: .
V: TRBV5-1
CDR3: CASSLGLMNGAGELFF
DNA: TGCGCCAGCAGCTTGGGACTTATGAACGGTGCCGGGGAGCTGTTTTTT

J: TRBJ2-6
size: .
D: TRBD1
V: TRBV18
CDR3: CASSPLRQGATGANVLTF
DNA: TGTGCCAGCTCACCCCTTCGACAGGGGGCAACTGGGGCCAACGTCCTGACTTTC

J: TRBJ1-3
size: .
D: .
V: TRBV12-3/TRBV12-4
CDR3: CASRPGNTIYF
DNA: TGTGCCAGCAGGCCCGGAAACACCATATATTTT

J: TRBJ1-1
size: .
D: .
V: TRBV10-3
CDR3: CAIGSNTEAFF
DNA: TGTGCCATCGGATCGAACACTGAAGCTTTCTTT

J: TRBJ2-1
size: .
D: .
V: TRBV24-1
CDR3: CATSDPHQNEQFF
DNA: TGTGCCACCAGTGACCCACATCAAAATGAGCAGTTCTTC

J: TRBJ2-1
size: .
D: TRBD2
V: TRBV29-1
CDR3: CSVEPSGREEQFF
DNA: TGCAGCGTTGAACCTAGCGGGAGGGAAGAGCAGTTCTTC

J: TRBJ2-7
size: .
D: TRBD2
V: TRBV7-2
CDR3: CASSLLLAGAYEQYF
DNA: TGTGCCAGCAGCTTACTACTAGCGGGAGCCTACGAGCAGTACTTC

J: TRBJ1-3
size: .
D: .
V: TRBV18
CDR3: CASSPPTRLGSGSSGNTIYF
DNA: TGTGCCAGCTCACCACCAACGAGGCTAGGTTCCGGAAGCTCTGGAAACACCATATATTTT

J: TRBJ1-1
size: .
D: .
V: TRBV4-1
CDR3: CASSQGTLTWSGAFF
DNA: TGCGCCAGCAGCCAAGGGACCCTGACTTGGTCGGGAGCTTTCTTT

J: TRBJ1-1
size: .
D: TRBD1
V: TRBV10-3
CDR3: CAISQDRGVTEAFF
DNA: TGTGCCATCAGCCAAGACAGGGGTGTAACCGAAGCTTTCTTT

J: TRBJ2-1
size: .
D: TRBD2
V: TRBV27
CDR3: CASSSRGLAGGEQFF
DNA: TGTGCCAGCAGTTCTAGAGGACTAGCGGGAGGGGAGCAGTTCTTC

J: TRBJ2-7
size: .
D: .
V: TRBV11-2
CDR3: CASSLGISYEQYF
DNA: TGTGCCAGCAGCTTAGGGATCTCCTACGAGCAGTACTTC

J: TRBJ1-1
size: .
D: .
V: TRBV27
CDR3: CASSLTGMVAEAFF
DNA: TGTGCCAGCAGTTTAACAGGGATGGTCGCTGAAGCTTTCTTT

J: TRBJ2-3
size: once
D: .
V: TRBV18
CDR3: CASSPNRLGSTDTQYF
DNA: TGTGCCAGCTCACCGAACCGACTAGGAAGCACAGATACGCAGTATTTT

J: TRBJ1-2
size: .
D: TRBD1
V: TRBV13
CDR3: CASSLGTGGNGYTF
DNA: TGTGCCAGCAGCTTGGGGACAGGGGGTAATGGCTACACCTTC

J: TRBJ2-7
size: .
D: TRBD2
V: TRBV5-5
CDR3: CASSPGLPTYEQYF
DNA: TGTGCCAGCAGCCCGGGACTACCAACCTACGAGCAGTACTTC

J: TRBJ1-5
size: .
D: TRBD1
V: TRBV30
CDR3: CAWSVGDRGRNQPQHF
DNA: TGTGCCTGGAGTGTGGGGGACAGGGGACGCAATCAGCCCCAGCATTTT

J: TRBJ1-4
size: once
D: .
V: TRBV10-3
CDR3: CAISEGSDSEKLFF
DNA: TGTGCCATCAGTGAGGGCAGTGACAGTGAAAAACTGTTTTTT

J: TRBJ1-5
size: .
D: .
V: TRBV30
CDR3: CAWSGVGHLNQPQHF
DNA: TGTGCCTGGAGTGGGGTGGGACACCTCAATCAGCCCCAGCATTTT

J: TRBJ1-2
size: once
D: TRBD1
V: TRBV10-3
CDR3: CAIKSGTASNYGYTF
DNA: TGTGCCATCAAATCCGGGACAGCTTCTAACTATGGCTACACCTTC

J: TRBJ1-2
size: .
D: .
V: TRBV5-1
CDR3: CASSLVPENYGYTF
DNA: TGCGCCAGCAGCTTGGTTCCGGAAAACTATGGCTACACCTTC

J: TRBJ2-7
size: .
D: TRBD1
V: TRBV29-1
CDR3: CSAQTGGSYEQYF
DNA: TGCAGCGCCCAGACAGGGGGGTCCTACGAGCAGTACTTC

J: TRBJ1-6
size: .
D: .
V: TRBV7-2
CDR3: CASSFFSNSPLHF
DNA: TGTGCCAGCAGCTTTTTCAGCAATTCACCCCTCCACTTT

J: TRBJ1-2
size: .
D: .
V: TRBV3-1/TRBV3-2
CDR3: CASSHRTAINYGYTF
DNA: TGTGCCAGCAGCCATAGGACAGCGATTAACTATGGCTACACCTTC